This T cell receptor beta chain derives from a study of shared T cell receptors in the human thymus. Looked up from germline, CDR1 is SGHNT and CDR2 is YYREEE (reference sequence). V was trimmed by 2 bases and J by 1 base, leaving 14 bases between them. The CDR3 extends over 16 amino acids. TCRdb's copy holds only in-frame clones and misses some; the assay was immunoSEQ multiplex PCR. The sample consists of roughly 700,000 clones, more than 75% of them appearing once. This same sample was also taken into another study, of human thymus T cells. That paper adds: All donors were healthy Finnish infants who were undergoing corrective surgery to treat congenital heart defects. Thymus specimens were resections from corrective heart surgery. Thymic and blood repertoires showed apparently biased V and J gene usage. A high degree of thymic repertoire overlap among unrelated individuals was reported in related research.

This TCR derives from a boy less than two years old with a congenital heart defect. The V call is TRBV5-4, the J call TRBJ2-3, with D maybe TRBD2 (5 bases). Sequencing was carried out using thymocytes. The CDR3 here is CASSFSRGLGTDTQYF. Written as DNA, the CDR3 is TGTGCCAGCAGCTTCAGTAGAGGGTTGGGCACAGATACGCAGTATTTT.